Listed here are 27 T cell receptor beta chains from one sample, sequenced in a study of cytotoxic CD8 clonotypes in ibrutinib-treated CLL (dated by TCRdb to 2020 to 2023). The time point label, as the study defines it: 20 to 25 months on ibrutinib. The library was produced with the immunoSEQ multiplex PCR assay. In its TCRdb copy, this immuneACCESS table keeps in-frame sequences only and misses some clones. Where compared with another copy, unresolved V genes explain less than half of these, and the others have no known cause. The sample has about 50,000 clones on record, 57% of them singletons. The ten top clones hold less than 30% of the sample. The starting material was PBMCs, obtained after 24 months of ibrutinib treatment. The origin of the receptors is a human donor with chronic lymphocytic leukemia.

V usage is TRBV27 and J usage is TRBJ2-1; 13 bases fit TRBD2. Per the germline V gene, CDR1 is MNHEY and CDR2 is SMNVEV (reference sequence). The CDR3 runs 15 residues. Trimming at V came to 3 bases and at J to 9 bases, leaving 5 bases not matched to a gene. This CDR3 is CASSFTSGGGGEQFF. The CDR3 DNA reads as TGTGCCAGCAGTTTCACTAGCGGGGGGGGAGGTGAGCAGTTCTTC.

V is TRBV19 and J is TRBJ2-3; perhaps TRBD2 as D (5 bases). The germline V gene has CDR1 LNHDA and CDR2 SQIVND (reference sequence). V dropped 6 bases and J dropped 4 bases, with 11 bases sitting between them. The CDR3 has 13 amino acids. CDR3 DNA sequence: TGTGCCAGTAGCCTCGCGGGCGCAGATACGCAGTATTTT. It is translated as CASSLAGADTQYF.

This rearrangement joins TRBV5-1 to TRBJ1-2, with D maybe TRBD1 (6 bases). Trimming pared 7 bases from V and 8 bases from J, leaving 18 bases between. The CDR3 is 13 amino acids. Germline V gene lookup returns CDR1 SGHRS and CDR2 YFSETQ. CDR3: CASSLTGIGGYTF. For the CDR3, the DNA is TGCGCCAGCTCCCTCACAGGGATTGGGGGCTACACCTTC.

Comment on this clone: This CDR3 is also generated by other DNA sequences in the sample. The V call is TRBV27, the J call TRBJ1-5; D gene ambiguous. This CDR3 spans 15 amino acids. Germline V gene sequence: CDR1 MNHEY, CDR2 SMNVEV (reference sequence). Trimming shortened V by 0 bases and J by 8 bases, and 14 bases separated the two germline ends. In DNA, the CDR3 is TGTGCCAGCAGTTTATCGGCCGGGATAGTAGAGCCCCAGCATTTT. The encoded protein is CASSLSAGIVEPQHF.

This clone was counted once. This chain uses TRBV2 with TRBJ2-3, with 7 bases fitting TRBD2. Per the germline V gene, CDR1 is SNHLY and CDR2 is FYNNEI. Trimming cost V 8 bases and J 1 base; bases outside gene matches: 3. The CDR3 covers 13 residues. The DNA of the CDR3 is TGTGCCAGCCAGGCGGGGGGCACAGATACGCAGTATTTT. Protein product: CASQAGGTDTQYF. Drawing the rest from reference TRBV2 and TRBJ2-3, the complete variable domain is EPEVTQTPSHQVTQMGQEVILRCVPISNHLYFYWYRQILGQKVEFLVSFYNNEISEKSEIFDDQFSVERPDGSNFTLKIRSTKLEDSAMYFCASQAGGTDTQYFGPGTRLTVL.

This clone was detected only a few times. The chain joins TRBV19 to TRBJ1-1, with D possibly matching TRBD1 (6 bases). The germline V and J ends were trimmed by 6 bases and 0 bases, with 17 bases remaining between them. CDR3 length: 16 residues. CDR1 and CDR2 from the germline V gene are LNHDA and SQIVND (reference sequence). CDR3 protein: CASRGGQTAVNTEAFF. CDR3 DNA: TGTGCCAGTAGAGGGGGGCAGACAGCCGTGAACACTGAAGCTTTCTTT.

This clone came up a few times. The CDR3 bases are TGCGCCAGCACTCCGGGACACCGTAATGAAAAACTGTTTTTT. It is translated as CASTPGHRNEKLFF. J is TRBJ1-4 and V is TRBV10-2; weak D call: TRBD1 (6 bases). The CDR3 loop spans 14 amino acids. Germline V gene sequence: CDR1 WSHSY, CDR2 SAAADI. Deletions cut 7 bases from V and 4 bases from J, with 13 bases between.

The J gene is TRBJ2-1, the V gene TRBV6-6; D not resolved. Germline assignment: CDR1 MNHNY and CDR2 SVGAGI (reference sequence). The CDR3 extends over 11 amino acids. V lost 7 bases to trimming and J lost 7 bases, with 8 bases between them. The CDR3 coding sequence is TGTGCCAGCACCCTCAAAAATGAGCAGTTCTTC. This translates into CASTLKNEQFF.

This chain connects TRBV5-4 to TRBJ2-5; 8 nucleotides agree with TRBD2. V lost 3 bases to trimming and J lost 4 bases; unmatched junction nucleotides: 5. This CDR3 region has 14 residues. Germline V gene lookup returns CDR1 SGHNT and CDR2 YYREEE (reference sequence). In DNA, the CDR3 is TGTGCCAGCAGCTCGGCGGCGGGAGGAGAGACCCAGTACTTC. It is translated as CASSSAAGGETQYF.

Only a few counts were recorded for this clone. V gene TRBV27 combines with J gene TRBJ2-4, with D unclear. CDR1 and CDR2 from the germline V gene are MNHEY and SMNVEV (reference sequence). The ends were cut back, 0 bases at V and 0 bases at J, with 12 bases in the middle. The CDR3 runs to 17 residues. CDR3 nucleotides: TGTGCCAGCAGTTTATCGGCCAGGTCTATAGCCAAAAACATTCAGTACTTC. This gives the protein CASSLSARSIAKNIQYF.

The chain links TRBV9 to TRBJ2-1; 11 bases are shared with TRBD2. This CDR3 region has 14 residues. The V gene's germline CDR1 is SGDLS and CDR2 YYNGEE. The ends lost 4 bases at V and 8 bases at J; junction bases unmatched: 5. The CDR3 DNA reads TGTGCCAGCAGCCACCGGACTAGCGGGTATGAGCAGTTCTTC. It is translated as CASSHRTSGYEQFF.

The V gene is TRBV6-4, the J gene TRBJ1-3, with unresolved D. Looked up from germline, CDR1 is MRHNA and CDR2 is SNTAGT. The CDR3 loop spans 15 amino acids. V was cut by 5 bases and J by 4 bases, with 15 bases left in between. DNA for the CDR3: TGTGCCAGCAGTTACGCTCGGATTGCAGGAAACACCATATATTTT. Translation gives CASSYARIAGNTIYF.

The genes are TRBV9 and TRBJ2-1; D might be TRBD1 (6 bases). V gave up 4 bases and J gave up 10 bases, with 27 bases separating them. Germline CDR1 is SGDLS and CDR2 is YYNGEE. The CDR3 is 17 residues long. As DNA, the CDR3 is TGTGCCAGCAGCCTACGAGGTGATGGGGGCGCCCCTGGGGAGCAGTTCTTC. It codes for CASSLRGDGGAPGEQFF.

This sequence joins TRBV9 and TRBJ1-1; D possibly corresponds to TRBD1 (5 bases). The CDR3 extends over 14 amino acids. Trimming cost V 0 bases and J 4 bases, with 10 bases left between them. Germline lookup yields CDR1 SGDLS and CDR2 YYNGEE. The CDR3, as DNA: TGTGCCAGCAGCGTAGTGGGGGGGAGCACTGAAGCTTTCTTT. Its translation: CASSVVGGSTEAFF.

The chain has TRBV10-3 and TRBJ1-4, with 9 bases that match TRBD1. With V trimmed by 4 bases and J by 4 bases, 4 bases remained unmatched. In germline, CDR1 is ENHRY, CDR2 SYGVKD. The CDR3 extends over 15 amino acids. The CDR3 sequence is CAISGDRADNEKLFF. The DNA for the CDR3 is TGTGCCATCAGTGGGGACAGGGCCGATAATGAAAAACTGTTTTTT.

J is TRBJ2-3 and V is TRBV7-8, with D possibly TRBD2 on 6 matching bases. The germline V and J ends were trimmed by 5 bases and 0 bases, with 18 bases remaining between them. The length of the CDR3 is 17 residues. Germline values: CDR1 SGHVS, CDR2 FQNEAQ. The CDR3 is CASSPMGGPYSTDTQYF. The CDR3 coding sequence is TGTGCCAGCAGCCCCATGGGAGGCCCCTATAGCACAGATACGCAGTATTTT.

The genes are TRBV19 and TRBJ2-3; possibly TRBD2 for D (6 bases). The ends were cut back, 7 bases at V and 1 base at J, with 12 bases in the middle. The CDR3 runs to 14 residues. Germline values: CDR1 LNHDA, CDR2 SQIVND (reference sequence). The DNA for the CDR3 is TGTGCCAGTATGGGCGGGGTCCGCACAGATACGCAGTATTTT. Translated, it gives CASMGGVRTDTQYF.

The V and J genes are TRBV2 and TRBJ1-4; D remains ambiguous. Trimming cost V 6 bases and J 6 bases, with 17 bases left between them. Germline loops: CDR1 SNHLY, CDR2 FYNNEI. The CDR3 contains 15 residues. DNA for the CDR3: TGTGCCAGCAGGTCGGGGATCTCGACCCATGAAAAACTGTTTTTT. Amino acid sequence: CASRSGISTHEKLFF.

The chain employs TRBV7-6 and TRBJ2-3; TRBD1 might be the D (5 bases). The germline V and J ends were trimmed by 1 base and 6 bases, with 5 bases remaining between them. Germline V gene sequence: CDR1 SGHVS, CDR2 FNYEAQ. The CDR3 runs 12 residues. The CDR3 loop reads CASSLEGDTQYF. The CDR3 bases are TGTGCCAGCAGCTTAGAGGGGGATACGCAGTATTTT.

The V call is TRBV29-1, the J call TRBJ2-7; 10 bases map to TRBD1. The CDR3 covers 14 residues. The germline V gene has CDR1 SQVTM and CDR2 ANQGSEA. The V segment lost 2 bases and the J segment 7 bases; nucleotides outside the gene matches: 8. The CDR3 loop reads CSVEFWDRGSEQYF. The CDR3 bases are TGCAGCGTTGAATTTTGGGACAGGGGCTCAGAGCAGTACTTC.

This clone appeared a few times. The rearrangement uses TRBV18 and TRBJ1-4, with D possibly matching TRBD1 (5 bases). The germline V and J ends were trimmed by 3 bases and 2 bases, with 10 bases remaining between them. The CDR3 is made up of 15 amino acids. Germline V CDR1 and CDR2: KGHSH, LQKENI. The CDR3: CASSPIGGTNEKLFF. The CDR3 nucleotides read TGTGCCAGCTCACCTATCGGGGGGACTAATGAAAAACTGTTTTTT. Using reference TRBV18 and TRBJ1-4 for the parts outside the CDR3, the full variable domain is NAGVMQNPRHLVRRRGQEARLRCSPMKGHSHVYWYRQLPEEGLKFMVYLQKENIIDESGMPKERFSAEFPKEGPSILRIQQVVRGDSAAYFCASSPIGGTNEKLFFGSGTQLSVL.

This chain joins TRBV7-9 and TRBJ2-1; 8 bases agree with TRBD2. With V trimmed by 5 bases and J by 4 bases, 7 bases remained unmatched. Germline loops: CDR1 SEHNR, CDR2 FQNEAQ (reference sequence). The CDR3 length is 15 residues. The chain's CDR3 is CASSPRGGPYNEQFF. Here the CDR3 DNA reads TGTGCCAGCAGCCCCCGGGGGGGCCCATACAATGAGCAGTTCTTC.

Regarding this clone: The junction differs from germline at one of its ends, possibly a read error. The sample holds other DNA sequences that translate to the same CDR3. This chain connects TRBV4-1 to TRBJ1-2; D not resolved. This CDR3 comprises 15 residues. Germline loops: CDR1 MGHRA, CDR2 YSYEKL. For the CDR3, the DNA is TGCGCCAGCAGCCAAGATCCCGGCAAAGGGTATGGCTACACCTTT. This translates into CASSQDPGKGYGYTF.

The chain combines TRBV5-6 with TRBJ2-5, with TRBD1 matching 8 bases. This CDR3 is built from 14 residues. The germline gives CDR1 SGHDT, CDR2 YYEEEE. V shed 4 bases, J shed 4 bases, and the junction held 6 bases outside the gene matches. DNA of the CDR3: TGTGCCAGCAGCACCTGGGACAGGAGAGAGACCCAGTACTTC. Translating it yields CASSTWDRRETQYF.

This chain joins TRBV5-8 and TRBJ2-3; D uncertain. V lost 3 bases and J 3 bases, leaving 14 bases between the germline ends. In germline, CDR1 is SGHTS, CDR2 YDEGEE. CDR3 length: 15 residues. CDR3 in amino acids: CASSSWTGRTDTQYF. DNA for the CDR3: TGTGCCAGCAGCTCCTGGACCGGGCGGACAGATACGCAGTATTTT.

The CDR3 spells CASSLAPATSAFF. CDR3 in DNA: TGTGCCAGCAGCTTAGCGCCAGCCACGTCGGCTTTCTTT. V is TRBV7-9 and J is TRBJ1-1; D remains ambiguous. Trimming removed 0 bases at V and 11 bases at J, with 13 bases between. CDR3 size: 13 residues. Germline V gene data show CDR1 as SEHNR and CDR2 as FQNEAQ (reference sequence).

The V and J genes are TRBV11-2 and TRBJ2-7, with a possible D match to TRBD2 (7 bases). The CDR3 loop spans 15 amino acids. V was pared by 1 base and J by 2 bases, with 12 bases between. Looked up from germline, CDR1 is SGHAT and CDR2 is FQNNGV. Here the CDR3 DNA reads TGTGCCAGCAGCTTAGCGGCGGGGGCCACCTACGAGCAGTACTTC. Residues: CASSLAAGATYEQYF.